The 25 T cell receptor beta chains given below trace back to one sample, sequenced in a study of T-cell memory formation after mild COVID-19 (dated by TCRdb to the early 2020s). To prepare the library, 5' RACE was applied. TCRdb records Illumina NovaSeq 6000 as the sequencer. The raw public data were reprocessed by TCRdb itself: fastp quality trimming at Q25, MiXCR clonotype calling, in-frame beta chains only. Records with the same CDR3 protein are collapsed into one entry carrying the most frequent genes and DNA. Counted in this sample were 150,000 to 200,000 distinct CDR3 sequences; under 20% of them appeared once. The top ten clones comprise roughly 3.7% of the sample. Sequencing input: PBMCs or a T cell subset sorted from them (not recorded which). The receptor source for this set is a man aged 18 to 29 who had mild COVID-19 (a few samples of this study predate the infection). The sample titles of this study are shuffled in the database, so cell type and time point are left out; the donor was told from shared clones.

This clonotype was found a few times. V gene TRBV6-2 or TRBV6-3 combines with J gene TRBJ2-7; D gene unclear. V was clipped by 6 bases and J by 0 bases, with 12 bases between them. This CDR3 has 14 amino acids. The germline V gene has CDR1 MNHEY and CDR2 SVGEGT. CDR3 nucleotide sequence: TGTGCCAGCAGCCCAGGCGGTATCTCCTACGAGCAGTACTTC. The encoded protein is CASSPGGISYEQYF.

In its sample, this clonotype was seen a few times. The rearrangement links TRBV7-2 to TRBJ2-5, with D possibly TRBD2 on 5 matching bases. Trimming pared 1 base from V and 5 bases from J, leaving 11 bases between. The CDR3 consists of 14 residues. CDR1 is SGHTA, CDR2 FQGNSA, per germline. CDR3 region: CASSLDSGKETQYF. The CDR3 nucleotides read TGTGCCAGCAGCTTAGATTCGGGAAAGGAGACCCAGTACTTC.

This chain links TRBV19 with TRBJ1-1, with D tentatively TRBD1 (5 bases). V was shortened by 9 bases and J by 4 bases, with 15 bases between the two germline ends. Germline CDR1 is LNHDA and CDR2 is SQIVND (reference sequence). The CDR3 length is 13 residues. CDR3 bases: TGTGCCAGCGGGAAGGGGAGGAGCACTGAAGCTTTCTTT. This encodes CASGKGRSTEAFF.

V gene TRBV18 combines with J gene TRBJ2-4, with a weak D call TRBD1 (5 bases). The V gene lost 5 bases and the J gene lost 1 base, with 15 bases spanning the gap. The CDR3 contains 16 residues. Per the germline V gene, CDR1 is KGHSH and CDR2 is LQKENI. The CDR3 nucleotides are TGTGCCAGCTCAGGGCAGGGAAGGATGGCCAAAAACATTCAGTACTTC. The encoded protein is CASSGQGRMAKNIQYF.

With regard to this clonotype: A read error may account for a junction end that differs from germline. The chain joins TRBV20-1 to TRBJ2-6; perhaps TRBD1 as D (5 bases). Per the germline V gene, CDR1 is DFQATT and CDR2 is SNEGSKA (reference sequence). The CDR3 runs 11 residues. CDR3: CSASGANVLTF. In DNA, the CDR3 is TGCAGTGCATCTGGGGCCAACGTCCTGACTTTT.

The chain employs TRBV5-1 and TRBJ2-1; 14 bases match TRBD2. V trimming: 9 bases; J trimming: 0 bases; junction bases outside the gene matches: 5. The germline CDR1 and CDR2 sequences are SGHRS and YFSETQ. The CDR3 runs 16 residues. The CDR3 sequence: CATRTSGGLSYNEQFF. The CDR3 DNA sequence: TGCGCCACCCGGACTAGCGGGGGGCTCTCCTACAATGAGCAGTTCTTC.

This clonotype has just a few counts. The CDR3 sequence is CAWRRDRIAYGYTF. The DNA for the CDR3 is TGTGCCTGGAGAAGGGACCGAATTGCCTATGGCTACACCTTC. V gene TRBV30 combines with J gene TRBJ1-2; TRBD1 is a possible D gene (5 bases). Per germline, CDR1 GTSNPN and CDR2 SVGIG (reference sequence). Deletions cut 3 bases from V and 4 bases from J, with 15 bases between. The CDR3 covers 14 residues.

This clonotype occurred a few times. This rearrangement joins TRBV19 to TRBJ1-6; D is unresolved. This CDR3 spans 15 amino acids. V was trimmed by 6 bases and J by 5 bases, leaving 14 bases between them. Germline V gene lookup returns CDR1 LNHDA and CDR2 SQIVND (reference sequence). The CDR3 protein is CASRVQQSNNSPLHF. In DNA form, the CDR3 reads TGTGCCAGTAGGGTACAGCAAAGTAATAATTCACCCCTCCACTTT.

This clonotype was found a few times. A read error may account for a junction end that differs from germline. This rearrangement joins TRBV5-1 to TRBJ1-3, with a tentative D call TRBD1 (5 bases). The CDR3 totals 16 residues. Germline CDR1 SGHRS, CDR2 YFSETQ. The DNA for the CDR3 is TGCGCCAGCAGCTTGGCACCGACAGCCTCTGGCAACACCATATATTTT. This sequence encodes CASSLAPTASGNTIYF.

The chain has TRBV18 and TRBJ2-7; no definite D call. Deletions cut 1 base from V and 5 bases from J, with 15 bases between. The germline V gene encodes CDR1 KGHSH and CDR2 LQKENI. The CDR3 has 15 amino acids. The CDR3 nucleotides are TGTGCCAGCTCACCACGATCGGGCACGAAAAACGAGCAGTACTTC. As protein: CASSPRSGTKNEQYF. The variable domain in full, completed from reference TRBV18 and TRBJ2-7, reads NAGVMQNPRHLVRRRGQEARLRCSPMKGHSHVYWYRQLPEEGLKFMVYLQKENIIDESGMPKERFSAEFPKEGPSILRIQQVVRGDSAAYFCASSPRSGTKNEQYFGPGTRLTVT.

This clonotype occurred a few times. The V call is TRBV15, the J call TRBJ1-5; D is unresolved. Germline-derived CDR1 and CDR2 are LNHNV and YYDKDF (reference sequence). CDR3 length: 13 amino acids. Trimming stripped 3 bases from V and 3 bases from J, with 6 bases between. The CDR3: CATSSPFNQPQHF. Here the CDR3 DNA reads TGTGCCACCAGCAGCCCATTCAATCAGCCCCAGCATTTT.

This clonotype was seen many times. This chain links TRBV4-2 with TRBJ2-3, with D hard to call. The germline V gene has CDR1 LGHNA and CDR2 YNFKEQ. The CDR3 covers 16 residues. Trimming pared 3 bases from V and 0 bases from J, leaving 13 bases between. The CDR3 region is CASSQGSLGSTDTQYF. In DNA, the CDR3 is TGTGCCAGCAGCCAGGGTAGCCTCGGGAGCACAGATACGCAGTATTTT.

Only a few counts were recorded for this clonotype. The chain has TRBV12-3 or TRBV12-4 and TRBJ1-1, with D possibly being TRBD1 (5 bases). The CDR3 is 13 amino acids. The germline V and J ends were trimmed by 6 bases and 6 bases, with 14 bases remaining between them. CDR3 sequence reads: CASRSLGGAEAFF. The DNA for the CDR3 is TGTGCCAGCAGGAGCCTGGGGGGAGCTGAAGCTTTCTTT.

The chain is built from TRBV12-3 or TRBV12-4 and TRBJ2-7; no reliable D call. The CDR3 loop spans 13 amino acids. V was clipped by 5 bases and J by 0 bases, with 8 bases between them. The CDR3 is CASSNVGSYEQYF. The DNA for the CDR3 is TGTGCCAGCAGTAACGTGGGCTCCTACGAGCAGTACTTC.

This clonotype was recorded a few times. The CDR3 sequence is CASSDEPSSDTQYF. In DNA form, the CDR3 reads TGTGCCAGCAGTGACGAGCCTAGCTCAGATACGCAGTATTTT. The chain employs TRBV6-4 and TRBJ2-3; D perhaps matches TRBD2 (5 bases). V lost 2 bases and J 4 bases, leaving 10 bases between the germline ends. This CDR3 has 14 amino acids. Germline assignment: CDR1 MRHNA and CDR2 SNTAGT.

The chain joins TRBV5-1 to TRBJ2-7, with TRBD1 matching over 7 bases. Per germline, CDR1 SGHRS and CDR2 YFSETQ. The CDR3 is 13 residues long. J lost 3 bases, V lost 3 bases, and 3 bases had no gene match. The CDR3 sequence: CASSYTGDYEQYF. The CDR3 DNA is TGCGCCAGCAGCTACACAGGGGACTACGAGCAGTACTTC.

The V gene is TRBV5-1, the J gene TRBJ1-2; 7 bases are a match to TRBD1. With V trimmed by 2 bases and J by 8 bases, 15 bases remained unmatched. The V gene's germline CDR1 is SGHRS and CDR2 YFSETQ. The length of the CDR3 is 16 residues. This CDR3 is CASSFSKTRQGYGYTF. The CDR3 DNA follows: TGCGCCAGCAGCTTTTCAAAAACGAGACAGGGTTACGGCTACACCTTC.

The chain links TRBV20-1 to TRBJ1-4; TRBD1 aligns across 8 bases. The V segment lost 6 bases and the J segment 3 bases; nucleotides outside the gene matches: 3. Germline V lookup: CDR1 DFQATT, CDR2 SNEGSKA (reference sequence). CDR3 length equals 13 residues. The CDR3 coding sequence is TGCAGTGCCGGACAGGGATCTAATGAAAAACTGTTTTTT. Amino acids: CSAGQGSNEKLFF.

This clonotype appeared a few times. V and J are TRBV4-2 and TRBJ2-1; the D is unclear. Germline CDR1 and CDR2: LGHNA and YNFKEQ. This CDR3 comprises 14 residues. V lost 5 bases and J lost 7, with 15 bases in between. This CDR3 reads CASSGVAEINEQFF. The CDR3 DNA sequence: TGTGCCAGCAGCGGAGTTGCAGAGATAAATGAGCAGTTCTTC.

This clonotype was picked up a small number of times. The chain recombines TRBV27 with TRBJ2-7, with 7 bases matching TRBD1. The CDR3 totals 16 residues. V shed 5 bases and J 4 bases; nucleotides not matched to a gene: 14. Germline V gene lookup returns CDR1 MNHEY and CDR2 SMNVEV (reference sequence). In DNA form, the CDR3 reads TGTGCCAGCAGTCTACAGAGAACAGGGGCCGGGTACGAGCAGTACTTC. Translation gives CASSLQRTGAGYEQYF.

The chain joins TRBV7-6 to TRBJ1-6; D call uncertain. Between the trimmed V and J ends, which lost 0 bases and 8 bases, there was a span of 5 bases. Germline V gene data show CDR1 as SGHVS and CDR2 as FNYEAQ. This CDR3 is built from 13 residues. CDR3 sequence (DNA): TGTGCCAGCAGCTTAGCTACGGATTCACCCCTCCACTTT. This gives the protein CASSLATDSPLHF.

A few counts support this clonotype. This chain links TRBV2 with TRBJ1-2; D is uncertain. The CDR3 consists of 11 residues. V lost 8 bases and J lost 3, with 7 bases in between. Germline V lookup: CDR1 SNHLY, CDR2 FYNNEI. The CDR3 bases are TGTGCCAGCGGATACGACTATGGCTACACCTTC. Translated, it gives CASGYDYGYTF.

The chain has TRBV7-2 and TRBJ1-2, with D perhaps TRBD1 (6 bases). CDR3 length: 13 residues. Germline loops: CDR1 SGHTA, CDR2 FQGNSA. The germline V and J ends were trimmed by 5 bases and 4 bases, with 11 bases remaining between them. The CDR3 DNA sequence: TGTGCCAGCAGCCCCGGGACACGCTATGGCTACACCTTC. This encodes CASSPGTRYGYTF.

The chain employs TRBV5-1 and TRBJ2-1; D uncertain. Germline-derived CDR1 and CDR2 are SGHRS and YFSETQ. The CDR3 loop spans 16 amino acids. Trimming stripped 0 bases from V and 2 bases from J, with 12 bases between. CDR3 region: CASSLVSSVPYNEQFF. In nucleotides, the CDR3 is TGCGCCAGCAGCTTGGTGTCCAGCGTACCCTACAATGAGCAGTTCTTC. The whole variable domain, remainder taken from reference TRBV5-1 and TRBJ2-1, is KAGVTQTPRYLIKTRGQQVTLSCSPISGHRSVSWYQQTPGQGLQFLFEYFSETQRNKGNFPGRFSGRQFSNSRSEMNVSTLELGDSALYLCASSLVSSVPYNEQFFGPGTRLTVL.

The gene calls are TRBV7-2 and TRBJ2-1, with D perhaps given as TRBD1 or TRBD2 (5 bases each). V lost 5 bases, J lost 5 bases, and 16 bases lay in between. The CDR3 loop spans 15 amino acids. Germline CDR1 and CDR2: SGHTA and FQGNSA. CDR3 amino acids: CASSPLGTLNNEQFF. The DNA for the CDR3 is TGTGCCAGCAGCCCTCTAGGGACCCTGAACAATGAGCAGTTCTTC.